The 19 T cell receptor beta chains below were found in one sample sequenced in a study of cytomegalovirus exposure and HLA in healthy donors. The PCR used 60 Vbeta and 13 Jbeta primers. This table comes from immunoSEQ multiplex PCR, and its TCRdb copy is limited to in-frame clones, with some not included. The sample carries about 210,000 clones, 75% to 80% recorded once. Sequencing used PBMCs. These receptors came from a male donor in good health and CMV-seronegative.

The chain recombines TRBV29-1 with TRBJ2-7, with 7 positions matching TRBD2. The germline V gene has CDR1 SQVTM and CDR2 ANQGSEA. Losses at the gene ends were 3 bases for V and 4 bases for J; bases not matched to a gene: 9. The CDR3 length is 14 residues. CDR3 nucleotides: TGCAGCGTTGATCCAACGGGGGGAAAATACGAGCAGTACTTC. This codes for CSVDPTGGKYEQYF.

This clone was observed a handful of times. The gene calls are TRBV13 and TRBJ2-2; 12 bases are a match to TRBD2. The CDR3 loop spans 16 amino acids. V was clipped by 5 bases and J by 2 bases; unmatched bases: 3. Germline CDR1 and CDR2: PRHDT and FYEKMQ (reference sequence). The CDR3 is CASSPGLAGNTGELFF. CDR3 DNA: TGTGCCAGCAGCCCCGGACTAGCGGGAAACACCGGGGAGCTGTTTTTT.

This clone appeared once. The V gene is TRBV30, the J gene TRBJ2-5, with 10 bases fitting TRBD2. Looked up from germline, CDR1 is GTSNPN and CDR2 is SVGIG (reference sequence). The trim removed 4 bases at V and 4 bases at J, leaving 9 bases unmatched. The CDR3 length is 15 residues. The CDR3 nucleotides read TGTGCCTGGATTAGGGAGGTAGCGGGAGGAGAGACCCAGTACTTC. Protein sequence: CAWIREVAGGETQYF.

The chain couples TRBV6-4 to TRBJ2-3; tentatively, D is TRBD2 (6 bases). V was pared by 4 bases and J by 0 bases, with 8 bases between. CDR1 MRHNA and CDR2 SNTAGT come from the germline V gene. This CDR3 comprises 14 residues. The CDR3 nucleotides are TGTGCCAGCAGTGTAGCGGCGAGCACAGATACGCAGTATTTT. Translating it yields CASSVAASTDTQYF.

This clone was seen once. The chain links TRBV9 to TRBJ2-5; D remains ambiguous. The CDR3 totals 13 residues. The germline V gene has CDR1 SGDLS and CDR2 YYNGEE. The V and J ends lost 4 bases and 5 bases respectively, with 12 bases between them. In DNA form, the CDR3 reads TGTGCCAGCAGCCCAAGAAGGCGGGAGACCCAGTACTTC. Its translation is CASSPRRRETQYF.

A few counts support this clone. The CDR3 DNA follows: TGCGCCAGCAGCTCCGGACAGCTCTACGAGCAGTACTTC. Translation gives CASSSGQLYEQYF. The V gene is TRBV5-1, the J gene TRBJ2-7, with D maybe TRBD1 (6 bases). V shed 3 bases and J shed 3 bases, with 10 bases lying between them. This CDR3 is built from 13 residues. CDR1 and CDR2 (germline): SGHRS, YFSETQ.

This clone was observed a few times. The rearrangement uses TRBV7-8 and TRBJ2-3; 10 bases fit TRBD2. Germline-derived CDR1 and CDR2 are SGHVS and FQNEAQ. Losses at the gene ends were 3 bases for V and 5 bases for J; bases not matched to a gene: 5. There are 15 residues in the CDR3. The CDR3 DNA follows: TGTGCCAGCAGCTTCCTAGCGGGAGTTAGAGATACGCAGTATTTT. This codes for CASSFLAGVRDTQYF.

The rearrangement uses TRBV21-1 and TRBJ1-5. TRBV21-1 is a pseudogene segment. The CDR3 totals 16 residues. The CDR3 DNA reads TGTGCCAGCAGCAAAGGGAGAGGGTTTGGAGGTCAGCCCCAGCATTTT. This encodes CASSKGRGFGGQPQHF.

The chain combines TRBV27 with TRBJ1-1, with D possibly being TRBD1 (6 bases). Trimming removed 6 bases from V and 5 bases from J, with 13 bases in between. The germline V gene has CDR1 MNHEY and CDR2 SMNVEV (reference sequence). The CDR3 contains 13 residues. The CDR3, as DNA: TGTGCCAGCAGACTAACAGGGATAACTGAAGCTTTCTTT. This codes for CASRLTGITEAFF.

V and J are TRBV6-4 and TRBJ2-2, with 7 bases aligning to TRBD2. From germline, CDR1 is MRHNA and CDR2 SNTAGT. The CDR3 has 15 amino acids. Trimming took 2 bases from V and 4 from J; bases not matched to a gene: 4. The CDR3 protein is CASSDGRAVTGELFF. DNA for the CDR3: TGTGCCAGCAGTGACGGGAGGGCCGTCACCGGGGAGCTGTTTTTT.

This chain links TRBV6-4 with TRBJ2-5; the match to TRBD2 covers 7 bases. From germline, CDR1 is MRHNA and CDR2 SNTAGT. The trim removed 0 bases at V and 2 bases at J, leaving 12 bases unmatched. The CDR3 spans 18 residues. The CDR3 DNA reads TGTGCCAGCAGTGACTCGCGTCCACAAGCGGGGCGGCAAGAGACCCAGTACTTC. Translated, it gives CASSDSRPQAGRQETQYF.

The chain recombines TRBV4-3 with TRBJ2-1, with D possibly being TRBD1 (6 bases). The V end was cut by 0 bases, the J end by 0 bases, with 9 bases between. The CDR3 runs 16 residues. Per germline, CDR1 LGHNA and CDR2 YSLEER. CDR3 sequence reads: CASSQDQGYSYNEQFF. Here the CDR3 DNA reads TGCGCCAGCAGCCAAGATCAGGGGTACTCCTACAATGAGCAGTTCTTC.

The chain employs TRBV7-9 and TRBJ2-4; 9 bases are a match to TRBD1. With 5 bases clipped from V and 6 bases from J, the junction kept 14 bases outside the gene matches. Germline V gene lookup returns CDR1 SEHNR and CDR2 FQNEAQ (reference sequence). CDR3 size: 17 residues. The CDR3 loop is CASSKPGQGLGGNIQYF. The CDR3 DNA sequence: TGTGCCAGCAGCAAACCGGGACAGGGTTTAGGAGGAAACATTCAGTACTTC.

This rearrangement joins TRBV18 to TRBJ1-2; 9 bases match TRBD1. V lost 3 bases to trimming and J lost 3 bases; unmatched junction nucleotides: 14. The CDR3 length is 18 residues. Germline V gene data show CDR1 as KGHSH and CDR2 as LQKENI. CDR3 loop: CASSPLGTGQVVDYGYTF. The DNA for the CDR3 is TGTGCCAGCTCACCCCTCGGGACAGGGCAAGTAGTGGACTATGGCTACACCTTC.

V is TRBV7-2 and J is TRBJ2-7, with TRBD2 as a possible D gene (6 bases). The CDR3 is 15 residues long. Germline loops: CDR1 SGHTA, CDR2 FQGNSA. V lost 2 bases and J lost 4, with 15 bases in between. This CDR3 reads CASSLNGGIYYEQYF. Here the CDR3 DNA reads TGTGCCAGCAGCTTAAATGGCGGGATTTATTACGAGCAGTACTTC.

The chain couples TRBV5-4 to TRBJ2-7, with D unclear. Germline CDR1 and CDR2: SGHNT and YYREEE (reference sequence). Trimming took 0 bases from V and 3 from J, leaving 4 bases between them. The CDR3 runs 12 residues. The CDR3 is CASSLDYYEQYF. CDR3 bases: TGTGCCAGCAGCTTGGACTACTACGAGCAGTACTTC.

The chain combines TRBV19 with TRBJ1-5, with a possible D match to TRBD1 (6 bases). Germline V gene sequence: CDR1 LNHDA, CDR2 SQIVND (reference sequence). The CDR3 length is 17 residues. V lost 4 bases and J lost 4, with 20 bases in between. CDR3 protein: CASSTELAGTPNQPQHF. The CDR3 DNA is TGTGCCAGTAGTACCGAACTCGCCGGGACACCAAATCAGCCCCAGCATTTT.

The chain carries TRBV9 and TRBJ2-7; D may be TRBD1 (6 bases). The germline CDR1 and CDR2 sequences are SGDLS and YYNGEE. The CDR3 is 14 amino acids. V was shortened by 3 bases and J by 5 bases, with 15 bases between the two germline ends. CDR3: CASSAQQGLDEQYF. CDR3 bases: TGTGCCAGCAGCGCGCAACAGGGTCTGGACGAGCAGTACTTC.

This sequence joins TRBV10-3 and TRBJ2-5; tentatively, D is TRBD1 (6 bases). The tail of the sequence fits TRBJ2-7 better, so the J call may be wrong. The CDR3 has 13 amino acids. Germline V gene sequence: CDR1 ENHRY, CDR2 SYGVKD. The CDR3 DNA sequence: TGTGCCACCCGACAGGCGATCTCCTACGAGCAGTACTTC. Its protein product is CATRQAISYEQYF.